The clone carrying this T cell receptor beta chain was seen a few times. Its ends do not fully match the called genes, so a read error is possible. The CDR3 consists of 15 residues. Germline CDR1 SQVTM, CDR2 ANQGSEA. The template was RNA from unsorted bulk tissue. Distant lung tissue was collected more than 3 cm away from the tumor edge. These data are taken from a study of tumor and adjacent non-tumor tissue in lung cancer. The library came from three nested PCR rounds adapted from ARM-PCR protocols. Using its own MiXCR run on the multiplex PCR reads, TCRdb lists one record per CDR3 protein. The table lists roughly 120,000 distinct CDR3 sequences, 62% of them singletons.

The J gene is TRBJ2-1, the V gene TRBV29-1; D gene ambiguous. The clonotype comes from a man in his sixties with non-small cell lung cancer. The specimen sequenced was distant non-tumor lung tissue. CDR3 in amino acids: CSVEDKHSSYNEQFF. The CDR3 region has the DNA TGCAGTGTTGAAGATAAACATAGCTCCTACAATGAGCAGTTCTTC.